This is a list of T cell receptor beta chains from one sample in a study of regulatory T cells in long-lasting Graves disease. TCRdb processed the multiplex PCR reads anew with MiXCR; each CDR3 protein has one entry. The table lists about 310,000 distinct CDR3 sequences, 15% to 20% of them singletons. This specimen was peripheral blood mononuclear cells (PBMCs), taken at new diagnosis, from a patient treated with antithyroid drugs. The receptors shown here come from a female donor with Graves disease. CDR3s include the opening cysteine and the closing phenylalanine or tryptophan. The D gene is left open where the match is weak. Size values are once, few and many counts, or a class for expanded clones, and some rows have none.

clone size,V gene,D gene,J gene,CDR3 protein,CDR3 DNA
many,TRBV27,NA,TRBJ2-7,CASSVAGPYEQYF,TGTGCCAGCAGTGTGGCGGGTCCCTACGAGCAGTACTTC
NA,TRBV7-9,TRBD2,TRBJ2-7,CASSFGSGGIPGEQYF,TGTGCCAGCAGCTTTGGTAGCGGGGGGATCCCTGGCGAGCAGTACTTC
many,TRBV3-1,NA,TRBJ2-5,CASSQTQETQYF,TGTGCCAGCAGCCAAACACAAGAGACCCAGTACTTC
few,TRBV3-1,TRBD2,TRBJ2-3,CASSSELAGGPGTQYF,TGTGCCAGCAGCTCAGAACTAGCGGGAGGGCCAGGTACGCAGTATTTT
many,TRBV25-1,TRBD2,TRBJ2-3,CASSDDRLAGHTDTQYF,TGTGCCAGCAGTGACGATAGGCTAGCGGGCCACACAGATACGCAGTATTTT
many,TRBV5-1,NA,TRBJ2-1,CASRTGPSTSGYNEQFF,TGCGCCAGCCGAACAGGGCCGAGTACAAGCGGGTACAATGAGCAGTTCTTC
many,TRBV30,NA,TRBJ2-5,CAWRRRETQYF,TGTGCCTGGAGACGAAGGGAGACCCAGTACTTC
few,TRBV25-1,NA,TRBJ2-5,CASSEFRPQQETQYF,TGTGCCAGCAGTGAATTTCGTCCCCAGCAAGAGACCCAGTACTTC
many,TRBV7-9,NA,TRBJ2-3,CASSLFEGESTDTQYF,TGTGCCAGCAGCCTCTTTGAGGGAGAAAGCACAGATACGCAGTATTTT
NA,TRBV7-2,NA,TRBJ1-3,CASSLGAGNTIYF,TGTGCCAGCAGCTTAGGGGCTGGAAACACCATATATTTT
many,TRBV2,NA,TRBJ1-1,CASSARDNRAEAFF,TGTGCCAGCAGTGCCCGGGACAACCGGGCTGAAGCTTTCTTT
many,TRBV6-1,NA,TRBJ2-3,CASSPRDGSTDTQYF,TGTGCCAGCAGCCCGAGGGACGGAAGCACAGATACGCAGTATTTT
NA,TRBV20-1,NA,TRBJ2-5,CSATPSRRTFGETQYF,TGCAGTGCAACCCCTTCCCGCCGGACTTTTGGAGAGACCCAGTACTTC
many,TRBV20-1,NA,TRBJ2-3,CSASWDTDTQYF,TGCAGTGCTAGTTGGGACACAGATACGCAGTATTTT
many,TRBV11-2,TRBD1,TRBJ2-5,CASRKQGEETQYF,TGTGCCAGCAGAAAACAGGGGGAAGAGACCCAGTACTTC
NA,TRBV28,TRBD1,TRBJ1-5,CASSSGTGGDNQPQHF,TGTGCCAGCAGCTCCGGGACAGGAGGTGATAATCAGCCCCAGCATTTT
few,TRBV19,TRBD2,TRBJ2-1,CASSRTSGSPHNEQFF,TGTGCCAGTAGTAGAACTAGCGGGAGCCCTCACAATGAGCAGTTCTTC
NA,TRBV12-3/TRBV12-4,TRBD1,TRBJ1-5,CASSSPGQGPQHF,TGTGCCAGCAGTTCTCCGGGACAGGGGCCCCAGCATTTT
many,TRBV6-1,NA,TRBJ2-7,CASSGAGGDSVAKQYF,TGTGCCAGCAGTGGGGCCGGGGGAGACTCCGTTGCGAAGCAGTACTTC
NA,TRBV2,NA,TRBJ2-5,CASILPSGGGETQYF,TGTGCCAGCATCCTACCATCTGGGGGCGGGGAGACCCAGTACTTC
many,TRBV7-9,NA,TRBJ2-5,CASTVITGGGETQYF,TGTGCCAGCACCGTAATCACCGGGGGCGGGGAGACCCAGTACTTC
many,TRBV2,NA,TRBJ2-5,CATTRGGVQETQYF,TGTGCCACCACCCGAGGGGGGGTTCAGGAGACCCAGTACTTC
many,TRBV28,NA,TRBJ1-2,CASSLPGGGWNYGYTF,TGTGCCAGCAGCCTTCCGGGTGGGGGGTGGAACTATGGCTACACCTTC
many,TRBV3-1,NA,TRBJ1-1,CASSQVGENTEAFF,TGTGCCAGCAGCCAAGTTGGGGAGAACACTGAAGCTTTCTTT
many,TRBV20-1,NA,TRBJ1-1,CSASRTVKATEAFF,TGCAGTGCTAGTAGAACAGTTAAAGCCACTGAAGCTTTCTTT
many,TRBV9,NA,TRBJ2-1,CASSVDGGDNEQFF,TGTGCCAGCAGCGTAGACGGGGGAGACAATGAGCAGTTCTTC
many,TRBV5-1,NA,TRBJ2-7,CASSLAQRYEQYF,TGCGCCAGCAGCTTGGCTCAACGCTACGAGCAGTACTTC
many,TRBV28,NA,TRBJ2-7,CASSRDFYYEQYF,TGTGCCAGCTCTCGGGACTTTTATTACGAGCAGTACTTC
many,TRBV28,NA,TRBJ1-1,CASSPAGIRVTEALF,TGTGCCAGCAGTCCTGCGGGGATAAGAGTCACTGAAGCTCTCTTT
few,TRBV18,NA,TRBJ2-3,CASSPFRLRTVTTDTQYF,TGTGCCAGCTCACCATTCCGTTTACGGACTGTCACGACAGATACGCAGTATTTT
many,TRBV5-1,NA,TRBJ2-2,CASSHGGELFF,TGCGCCAGCAGCCACGGCGGGGAGCTGTTTTTT
many,TRBV11-2,TRBD1,TRBJ1-3,CASSPRGRGTGSGNTIYF,TGTGCCAGCAGCCCAAGAGGACGCGGGACAGGGTCTGGAAACACCATATATTTT
many,TRBV15,NA,TRBJ1-1,CATTGHPNTEAFF,TGTGCCACCACGGGACACCCGAACACTGAAGCTTTCTTT
NA,TRBV27,NA,TRBJ2-3,CASSSGAADTQYF,TGTGCCAGCAGCTCTGGGGCCGCAGATACGCAGTATTTT
NA,TRBV2,NA,TRBJ2-4,CASRVRQTQNIQYF,TGTGCCAGCAGGGTACGACAGACCCAAAACATTCAGTACTTC
many,TRBV5-6,TRBD2,TRBJ2-3,CASSSIGRGATDTQYF,TGTGCCAGCAGCTCAATTGGGAGGGGTGCCACAGATACGCAGTATTTT
NA,TRBV20-1,NA,TRBJ2-7,CSAPRDGAYEQYF,TGCAGTGCTCCGCGGGACGGAGCCTACGAGCAGTACTTC
NA,TRBV12-5,NA,TRBJ2-1,CASGSGTLLDEQFF,TGTGCTAGTGGTTCGGGGACTTTACTCGATGAGCAGTTCTTC
many,TRBV6-5,NA,TRBJ1-1,CASSYSGGVGTEAFF,TGTGCCAGCAGTTACTCAGGAGGGGTGGGCACTGAAGCTTTCTTT
many,TRBV28,NA,TRBJ2-7,CASTSGSGTLYYEQYF,TGTGCCAGCACCTCTGGGTCCGGAACCCTCTACTACGAGCAGTACTTC
NA,TRBV4-1,NA,TRBJ2-1,CASSQDYNNEQFF,TGCGCCAGCAGCCAAGATTATAACAATGAGCAGTTCTTC